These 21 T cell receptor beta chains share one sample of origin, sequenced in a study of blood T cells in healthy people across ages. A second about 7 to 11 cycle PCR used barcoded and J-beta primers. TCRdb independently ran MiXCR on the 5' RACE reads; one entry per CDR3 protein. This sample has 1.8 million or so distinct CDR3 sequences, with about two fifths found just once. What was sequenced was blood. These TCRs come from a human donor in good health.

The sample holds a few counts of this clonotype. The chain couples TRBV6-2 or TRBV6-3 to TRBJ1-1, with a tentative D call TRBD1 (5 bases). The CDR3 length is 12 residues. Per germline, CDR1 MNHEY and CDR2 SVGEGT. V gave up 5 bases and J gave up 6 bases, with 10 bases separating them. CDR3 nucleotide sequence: TGTGCCAGCAGTCAGGGTCCCCCTGAAGCTTTCTTT. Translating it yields CASSQGPPEAFF.

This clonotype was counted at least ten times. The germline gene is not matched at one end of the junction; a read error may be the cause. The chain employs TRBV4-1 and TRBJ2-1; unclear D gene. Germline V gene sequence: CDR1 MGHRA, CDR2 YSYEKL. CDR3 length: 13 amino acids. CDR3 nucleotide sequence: TGTGCCAGCAGTCAAGGCACCTACAATGAGCAGTTCTTC. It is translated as CASSQGTYNEQFF.

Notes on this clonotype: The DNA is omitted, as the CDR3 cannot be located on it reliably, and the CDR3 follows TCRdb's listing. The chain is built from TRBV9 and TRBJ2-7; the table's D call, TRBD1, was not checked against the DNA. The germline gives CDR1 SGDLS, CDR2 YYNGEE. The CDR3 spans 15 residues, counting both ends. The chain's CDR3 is CASSVATGTGGEQYF.

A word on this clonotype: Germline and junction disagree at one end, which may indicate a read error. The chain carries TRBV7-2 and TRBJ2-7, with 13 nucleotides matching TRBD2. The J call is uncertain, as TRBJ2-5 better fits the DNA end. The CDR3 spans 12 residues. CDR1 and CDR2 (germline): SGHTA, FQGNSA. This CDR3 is CTSGGAGETQYF. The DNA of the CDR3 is TGCACTAGCGGGGGGGCCGGGGAGACCCAGTACTTC.

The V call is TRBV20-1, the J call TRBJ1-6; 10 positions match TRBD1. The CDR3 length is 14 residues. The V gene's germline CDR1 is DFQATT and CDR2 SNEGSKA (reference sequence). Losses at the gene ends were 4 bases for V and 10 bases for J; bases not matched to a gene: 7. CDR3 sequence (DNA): TGCAGTGCTACCCTGACAGGGGGCGGATCACCCCTCCACTTT. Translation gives CSATLTGGGSPLHF.

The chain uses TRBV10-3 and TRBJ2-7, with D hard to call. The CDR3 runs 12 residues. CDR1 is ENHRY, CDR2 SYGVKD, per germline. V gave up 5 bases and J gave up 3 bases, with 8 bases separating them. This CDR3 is CAISLLGYEQYF. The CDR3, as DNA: TGTGCCATCAGTCTCCTGGGCTACGAGCAGTACTTC.

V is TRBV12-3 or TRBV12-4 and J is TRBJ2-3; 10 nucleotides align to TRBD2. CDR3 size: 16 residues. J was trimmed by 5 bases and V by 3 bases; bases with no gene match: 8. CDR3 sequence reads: CASSFSGLAIRDTQYF. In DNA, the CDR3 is TGTGCCAGCAGTTTCTCGGGACTAGCGATACGAGATACGCAGTATTTT.

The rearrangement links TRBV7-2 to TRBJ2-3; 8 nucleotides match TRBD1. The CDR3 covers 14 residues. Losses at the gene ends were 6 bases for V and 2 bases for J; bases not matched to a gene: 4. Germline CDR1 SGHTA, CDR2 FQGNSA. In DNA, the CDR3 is TGTGCCAGCAGTGGGGACAGGTTCACAGATACGCAGTATTTT. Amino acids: CASSGDRFTDTQYF.

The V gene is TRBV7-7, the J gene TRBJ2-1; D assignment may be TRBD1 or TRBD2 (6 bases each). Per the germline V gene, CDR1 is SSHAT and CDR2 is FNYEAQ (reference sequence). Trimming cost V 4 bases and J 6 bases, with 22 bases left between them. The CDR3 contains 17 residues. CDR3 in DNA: TGTGCCAGCAGCTCGATTCGGGGGCGAACCCAATCCAATGAGCAGTTCTTC. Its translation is CASSSIRGRTQSNEQFF.

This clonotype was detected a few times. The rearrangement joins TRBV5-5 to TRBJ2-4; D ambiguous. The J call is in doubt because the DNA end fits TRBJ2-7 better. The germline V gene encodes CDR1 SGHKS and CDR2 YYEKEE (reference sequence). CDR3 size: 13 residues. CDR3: CASSILKGYEQYF. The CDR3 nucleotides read TGTGCCAGCAGTATTCTCAAGGGCTACGAGCAGTACTTC.

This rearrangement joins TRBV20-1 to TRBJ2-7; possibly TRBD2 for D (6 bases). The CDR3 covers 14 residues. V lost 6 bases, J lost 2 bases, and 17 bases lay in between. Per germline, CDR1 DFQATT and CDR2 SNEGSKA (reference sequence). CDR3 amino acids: CSAPLGGVTYEQYF. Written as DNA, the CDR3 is TGCAGTGCACCCCTCGGAGGGGTGACCTACGAGCAGTACTTC.

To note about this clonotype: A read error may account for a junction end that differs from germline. This CDR3 reads CASSSLLGGGTDAQYF. The CDR3 nucleotides are TGTGCCAGCAGCTCCTTGCTCGGCGGGGGAACAGATGCGCAGTATTTT. The genes are TRBV11-3 and TRBJ2-3; 7 bases fit TRBD2. Germline V gene data show CDR1 as SGHNT and CDR2 as YENEEA. The CDR3 totals 16 residues.

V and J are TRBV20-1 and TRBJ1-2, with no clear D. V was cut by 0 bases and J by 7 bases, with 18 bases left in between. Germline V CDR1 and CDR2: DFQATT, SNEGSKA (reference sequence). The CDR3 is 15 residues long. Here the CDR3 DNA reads TGCAGTGCTAGAGATCCCCGGAGGGAAGTTTCTGGCTACACCTTC. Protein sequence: CSARDPRREVSGYTF.

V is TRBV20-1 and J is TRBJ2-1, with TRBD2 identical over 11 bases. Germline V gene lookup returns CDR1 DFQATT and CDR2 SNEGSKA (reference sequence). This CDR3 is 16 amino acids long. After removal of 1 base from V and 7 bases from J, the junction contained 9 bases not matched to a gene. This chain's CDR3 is CSARGLAGGLWNEQFF. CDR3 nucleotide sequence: TGCAGTGCTAGAGGGCTAGCGGGAGGTCTTTGGAATGAGCAGTTCTTC.

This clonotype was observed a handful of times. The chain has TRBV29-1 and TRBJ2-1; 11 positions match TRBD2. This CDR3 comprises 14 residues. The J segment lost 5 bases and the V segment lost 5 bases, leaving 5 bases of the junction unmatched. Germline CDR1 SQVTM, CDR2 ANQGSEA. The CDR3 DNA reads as TGCAGCGTTTCTAGACTAGCGGGGAACAATGAGCAGTTCTTC. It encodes CSVSRLAGNNEQFF.

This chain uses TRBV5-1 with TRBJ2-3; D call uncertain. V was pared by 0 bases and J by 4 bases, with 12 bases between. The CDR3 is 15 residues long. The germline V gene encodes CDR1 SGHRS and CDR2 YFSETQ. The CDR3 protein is CASSLAGPLADTQYF. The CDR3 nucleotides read TGCGCCAGCAGCTTGGCCGGGCCCCTGGCAGATACGCAGTATTTT.

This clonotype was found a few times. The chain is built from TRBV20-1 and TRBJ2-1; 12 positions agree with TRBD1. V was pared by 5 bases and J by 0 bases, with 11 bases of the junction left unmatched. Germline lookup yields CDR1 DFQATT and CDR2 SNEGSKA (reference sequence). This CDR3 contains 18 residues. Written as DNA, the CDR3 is TGCAGTGCTCGCCGGGACAGGGGGCCCCGAAGCTCCTACAATGAGCAGTTCTTC. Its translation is CSARRDRGPRSSYNEQFF.

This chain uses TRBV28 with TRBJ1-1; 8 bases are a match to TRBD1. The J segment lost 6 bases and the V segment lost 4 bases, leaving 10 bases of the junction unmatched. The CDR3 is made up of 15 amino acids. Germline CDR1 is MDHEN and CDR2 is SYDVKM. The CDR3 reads CASSSDRGSFAEAFF. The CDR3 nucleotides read TGTGCCAGCAGTTCTGACAGGGGATCATTCGCTGAAGCTTTCTTT.

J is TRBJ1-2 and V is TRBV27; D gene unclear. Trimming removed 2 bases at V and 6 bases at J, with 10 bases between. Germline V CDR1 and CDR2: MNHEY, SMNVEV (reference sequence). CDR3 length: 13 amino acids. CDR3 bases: TGTGCCAGCAGTTTAGCGAGGGCAGATGGCTACACCTTC. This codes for CASSLARADGYTF.

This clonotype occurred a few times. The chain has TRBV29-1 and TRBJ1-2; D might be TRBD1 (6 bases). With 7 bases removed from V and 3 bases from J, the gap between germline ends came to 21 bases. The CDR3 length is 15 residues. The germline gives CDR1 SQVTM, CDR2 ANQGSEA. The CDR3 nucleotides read TGCAGCGCCTCCGGGGGCGCGGGATTTTACTATGGCTACACCTTC. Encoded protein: CSASGGAGFYYGYTF. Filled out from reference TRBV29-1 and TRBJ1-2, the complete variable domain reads SAVISQKPSRDICQRGTSLTIQCQVDSQVTMMFWYRQQPGQSLTLIATANQGSEATYESGFVIDKFPISRPNLTFSTLTVSNMSPEDSSIYLCSASGGAGFYYGYTFGSGTRLTVV.

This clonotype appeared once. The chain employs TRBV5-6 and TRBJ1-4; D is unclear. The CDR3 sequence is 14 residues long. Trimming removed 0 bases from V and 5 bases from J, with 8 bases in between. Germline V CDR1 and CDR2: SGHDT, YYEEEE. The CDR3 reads CASSLETYNEKLFF. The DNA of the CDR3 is TGTGCCAGCAGCTTGGAGACCTACAATGAAAAACTGTTTTTT.